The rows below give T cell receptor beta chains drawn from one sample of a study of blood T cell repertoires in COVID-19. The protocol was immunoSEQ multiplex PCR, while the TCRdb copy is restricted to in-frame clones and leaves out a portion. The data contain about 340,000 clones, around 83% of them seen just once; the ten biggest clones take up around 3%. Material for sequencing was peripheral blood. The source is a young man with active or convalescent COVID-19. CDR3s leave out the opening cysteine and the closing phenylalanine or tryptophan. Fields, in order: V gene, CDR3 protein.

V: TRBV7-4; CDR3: ASSLVAGANEKLF
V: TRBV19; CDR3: ASSQRQGSSGNTIY
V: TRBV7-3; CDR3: ASSLGANYGYT
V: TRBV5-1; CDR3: ASSLWSRGNDEQY
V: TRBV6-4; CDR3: ASSVEADVGSPLH
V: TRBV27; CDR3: ASSFHPAFGAGGEQF
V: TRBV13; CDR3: ASSTGLAGVRDNEQF
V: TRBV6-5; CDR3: ASSPLQGAEAF
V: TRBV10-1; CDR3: ASSDPGHKNYGYT
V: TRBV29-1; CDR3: SVEGSSYEQY
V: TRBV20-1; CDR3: SASLNRDNPYEQY
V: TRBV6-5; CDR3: ASRGGVASYEQY
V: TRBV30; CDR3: AWSVGGADGFNQPQH
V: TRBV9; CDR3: ASGREAGANVLT
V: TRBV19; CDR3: ASAGTANYGYT
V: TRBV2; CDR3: ASRADRPNEKLF
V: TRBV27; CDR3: ASSPFDKQETQY
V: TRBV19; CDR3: ASSIPTVYSNQPQH
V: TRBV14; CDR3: ASSPPKSGGGRNIQY
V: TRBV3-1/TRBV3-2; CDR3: ASSLQAGVAQH
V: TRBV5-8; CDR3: ASSFGTSDYNEQF
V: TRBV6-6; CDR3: ASRRTGMGEAF
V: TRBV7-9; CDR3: ASSWDRNTEAF
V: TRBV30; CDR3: AGIRGTETQY
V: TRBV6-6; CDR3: ASSVWRRGNTGNTIY
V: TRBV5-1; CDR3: ASRSAYREYFRGYT
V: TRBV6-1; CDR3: ASSGGLTQGDQGYT
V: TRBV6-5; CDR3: ASSTDRAVGNTIY
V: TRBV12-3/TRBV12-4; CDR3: ASSFGSYQPQH
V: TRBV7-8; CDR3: ASSLLGSTNTEAF
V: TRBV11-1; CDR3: ASSLAETRSTDTQY
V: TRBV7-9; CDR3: ASSLGTGVQWYAFYGYT
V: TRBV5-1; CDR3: ASSLEGRGVYSPLH
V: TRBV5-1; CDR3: ASSSGSRAEGTQY
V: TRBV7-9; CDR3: ASSADYVGYT
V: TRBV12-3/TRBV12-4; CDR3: ASSFSVYTEAF
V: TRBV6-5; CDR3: ASGASGTTDTQY
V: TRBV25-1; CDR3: ASSDPGQGSTDTQY
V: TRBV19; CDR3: ASVSAGTRGYNEQF
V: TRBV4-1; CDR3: ASSQDRPGNSGANVLT
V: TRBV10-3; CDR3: AISEELAGGAKNIQY
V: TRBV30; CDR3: ASLDEGSGANVLT
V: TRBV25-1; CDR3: ASSGDRYIQRDEQF
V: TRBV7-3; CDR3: ASSRGSTTEAF
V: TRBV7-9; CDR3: ASSLEGVTEAF
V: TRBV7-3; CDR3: ASSLTTGLAGGDSYEQY
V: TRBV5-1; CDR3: ASSPYREAGELF
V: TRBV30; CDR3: AWSPGYGEAF
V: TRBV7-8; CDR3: ASSLVGGSSYNSPLH
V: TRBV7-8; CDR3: ASSLVGENLHEQY
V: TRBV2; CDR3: ASSSGGGAYGYT
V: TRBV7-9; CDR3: ASSSGQGFSTSSYEQY
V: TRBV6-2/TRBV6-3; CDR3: ASSYYRGYEQY